The T cell receptor beta chain under discussion was sequenced for a study of T cells in Graves' hyperthyroidism and ophthalmopathy. Study at large: Once the initial diagnosis was made, peripheral blood was obtained before any treatment. Broader study findings: Most clonotypes expanded in thyroid above 0.001 were likewise present in blood.

Germline loops: CDR1 LGHDT, CDR2 YNNKEL (reference sequence). V lost 1 base, J lost 3 bases, and 12 bases lay in between. The CDR3 length is 16 residues. Each ophthalmopathy patient scored at least 3 on the Clinical Activity Score and at least 4 on NOSPECS grade, with duration under 3 months. PBMCs stemmed from 10 ml fresh peripheral blood. Regions amplified from RNA transcripts were the TCR beta CDR3 regions. Researchers ran a first-round RT-PCR on the TCR CDR3 using the HTBI primer set. TCRdb reprocessed the multiplex PCR reads with MiXCR, giving one entry per CDR3 protein. Of under 350,000 distinct CDR3 sequences listed, about 13% were seen once; the top ten hold roughly 35%. This clonotype was counted only a few times. Antigen: not known.

The TCR comes from a woman aged 40 to 55 with Graves' ophthalmopathy. V is TRBV3-1 and J is TRBJ1-4, with D maybe TRBD1 (6 bases). Sequenced input: blood. CDR3: CASSQATGMANEKLFF. The CDR3 nucleotides are TGTGCCAGCAGCCAAGCCACAGGGATGGCTAATGAAAAACTGTTTTTT.